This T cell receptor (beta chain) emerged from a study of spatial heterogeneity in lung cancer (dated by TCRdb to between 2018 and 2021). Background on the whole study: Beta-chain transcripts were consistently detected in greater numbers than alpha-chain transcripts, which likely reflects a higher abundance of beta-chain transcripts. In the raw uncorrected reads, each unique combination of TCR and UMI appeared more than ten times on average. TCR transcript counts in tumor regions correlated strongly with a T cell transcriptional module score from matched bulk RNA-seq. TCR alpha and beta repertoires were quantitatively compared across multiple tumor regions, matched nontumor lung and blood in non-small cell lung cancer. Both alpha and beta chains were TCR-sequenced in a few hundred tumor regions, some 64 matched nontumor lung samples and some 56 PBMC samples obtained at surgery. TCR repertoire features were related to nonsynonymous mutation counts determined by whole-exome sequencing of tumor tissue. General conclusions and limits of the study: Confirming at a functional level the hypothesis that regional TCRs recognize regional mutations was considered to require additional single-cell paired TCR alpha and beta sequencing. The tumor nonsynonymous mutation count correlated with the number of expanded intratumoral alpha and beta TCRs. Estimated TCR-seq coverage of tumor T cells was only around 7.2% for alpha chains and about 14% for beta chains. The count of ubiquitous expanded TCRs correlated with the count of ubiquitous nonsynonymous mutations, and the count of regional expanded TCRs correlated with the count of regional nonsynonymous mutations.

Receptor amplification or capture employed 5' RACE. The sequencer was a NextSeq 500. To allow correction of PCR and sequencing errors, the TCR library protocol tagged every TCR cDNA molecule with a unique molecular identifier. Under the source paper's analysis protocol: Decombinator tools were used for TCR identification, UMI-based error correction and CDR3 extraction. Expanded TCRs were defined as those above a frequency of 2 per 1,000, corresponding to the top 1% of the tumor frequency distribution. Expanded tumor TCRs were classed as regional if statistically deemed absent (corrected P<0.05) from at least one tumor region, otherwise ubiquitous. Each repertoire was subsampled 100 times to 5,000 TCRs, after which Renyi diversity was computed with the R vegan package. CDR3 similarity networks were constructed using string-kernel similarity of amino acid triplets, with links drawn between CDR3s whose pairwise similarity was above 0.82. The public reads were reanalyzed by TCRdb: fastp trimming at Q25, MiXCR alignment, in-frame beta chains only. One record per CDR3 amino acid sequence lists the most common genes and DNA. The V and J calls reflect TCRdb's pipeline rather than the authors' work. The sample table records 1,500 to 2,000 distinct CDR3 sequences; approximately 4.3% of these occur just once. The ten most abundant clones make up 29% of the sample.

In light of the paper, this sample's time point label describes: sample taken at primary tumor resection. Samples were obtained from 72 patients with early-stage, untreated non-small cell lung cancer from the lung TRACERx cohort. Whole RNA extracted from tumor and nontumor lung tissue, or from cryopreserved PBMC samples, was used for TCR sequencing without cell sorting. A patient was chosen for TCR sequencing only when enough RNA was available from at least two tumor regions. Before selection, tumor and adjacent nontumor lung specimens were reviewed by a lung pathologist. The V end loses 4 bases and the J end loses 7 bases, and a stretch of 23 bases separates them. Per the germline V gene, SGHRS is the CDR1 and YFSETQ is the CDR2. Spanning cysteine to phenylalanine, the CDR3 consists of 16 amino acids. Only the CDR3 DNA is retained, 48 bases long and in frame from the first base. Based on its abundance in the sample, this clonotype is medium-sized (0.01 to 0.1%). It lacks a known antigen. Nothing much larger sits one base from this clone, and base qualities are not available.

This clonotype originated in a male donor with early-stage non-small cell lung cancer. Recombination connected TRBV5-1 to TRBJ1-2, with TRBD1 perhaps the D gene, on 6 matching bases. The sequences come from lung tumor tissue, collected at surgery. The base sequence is TGCGCCAGCAGCCCCCAGGGTGCAGGGGTGTCCGGTGGCTACACCTTC. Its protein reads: CASSPQGAGVSGGYTF.